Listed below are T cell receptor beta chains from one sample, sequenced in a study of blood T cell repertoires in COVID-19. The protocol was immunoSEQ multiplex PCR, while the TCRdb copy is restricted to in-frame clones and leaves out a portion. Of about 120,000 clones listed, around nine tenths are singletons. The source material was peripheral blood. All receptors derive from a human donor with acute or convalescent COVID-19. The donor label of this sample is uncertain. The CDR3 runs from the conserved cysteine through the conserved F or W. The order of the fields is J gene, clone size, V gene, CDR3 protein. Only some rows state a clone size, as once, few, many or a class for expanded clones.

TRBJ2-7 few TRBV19 CASSTQAGSYEQYF
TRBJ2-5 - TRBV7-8 CASSLAYLETQYF
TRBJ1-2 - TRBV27 CASSLGTGTYGYTF
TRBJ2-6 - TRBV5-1 CASSSGQGSGANVLTF
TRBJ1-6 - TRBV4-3 CASSQDRGARNSPLHF
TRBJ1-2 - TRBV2 CASTAPLMRSIERGYTF
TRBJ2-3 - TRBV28 CASSSSGRARDTQYF
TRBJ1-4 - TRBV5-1 CASSFGGVEEKLFF
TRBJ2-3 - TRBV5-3 CARSLAPLAGDRTDTQYF
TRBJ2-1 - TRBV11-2 CASRGWGGPYNEQFF
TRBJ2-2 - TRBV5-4 CASSLLTGAGELFF
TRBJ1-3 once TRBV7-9 CASSLGRQGRSGNTIYF
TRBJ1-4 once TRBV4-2 CASSQDMTGGEKLFF
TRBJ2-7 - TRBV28 CASRGGRAFGRNEQYF
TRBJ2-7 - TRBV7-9 CASSLGVGTRGSYEQYF
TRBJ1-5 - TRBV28 CASSFFAGQPQHF
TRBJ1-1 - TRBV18 CASSPGRGRAFF
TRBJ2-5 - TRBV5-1 CASSLAGSQETQYF
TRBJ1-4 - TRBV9 CASSVRDTANEKLFF
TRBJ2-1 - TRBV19 CASSIQQGAGEQFF
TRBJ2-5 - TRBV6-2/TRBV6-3 CASSYSIGQGEETQYF
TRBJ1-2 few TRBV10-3 CAISDPLGSNGYTF
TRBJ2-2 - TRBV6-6 CASSQTNTGELFF
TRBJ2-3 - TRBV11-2 CASSFPRQAQYF
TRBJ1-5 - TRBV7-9 CASSSSGSKAYQPQHF
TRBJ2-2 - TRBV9 CASSPWTGVSTGELFF
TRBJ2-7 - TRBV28 CASSLITSGGYEQYF
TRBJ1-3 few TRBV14 CASSQDSRQIRNTIYF
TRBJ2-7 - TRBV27 CASSSMVVRVGSYEQYF
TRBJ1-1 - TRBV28 CASSLPGDTEAFF
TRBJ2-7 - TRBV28 CASSFAGGTMGEQYF
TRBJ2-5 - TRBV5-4 CASSSPSTSGQETQYF